These T cell receptor beta chains were read from a single sample in a study of naive and memory T cell subsets. TCRdb re-derived calls from the UMI-ligation and nested PCR reads in MiXCR, one entry per CDR3 protein. This repertoire shows roughly 5,400 distinct CDR3 sequences, roughly 6.6% found once; its top ten account for less than 55%. The sample consisted of effector memory CD8+ T cells from blood. Every receptor here comes from a human donor in good health. Both conserved end residues are part of each CDR3. A D gene is named only where the DNA matches it firmly. Clone size is given for some rows only: seen once, a few or many times, or a class if the clone is expanded.

length,J,V,D,size,CDR3,DNA
14,TRBJ2-3,TRBV12-3/TRBV12-4,TRBD2,few,CASRYSGSTDTQYF,TGTGCCAGCAGGTACAGCGGGAGTACAGATACGCAGTATTTT
13,TRBJ2-1,TRBV6-2/TRBV6-3,NA,few,CASSATEYNEQFF,TGTGCCAGCAGTGCGACAGAGTACAATGAGCAGTTCTTC
18,TRBJ2-3,TRBV7-3,TRBD2,NA,CASSLRGPLAGDGDTQYF,TGTGCCAGCAGCTTAAGGGGCCCGCTAGCGGGAGACGGCGATACGCAGTATTTT
13,TRBJ2-5,TRBV12-3/TRBV12-4,NA,many,CASSFPEGETQYF,TGTGCCAGCAGTTTCCCGGAAGGAGAGACCCAGTACTTC
14,TRBJ1-1,TRBV20-1,NA,many,CSARDGETITEAFF,TGCAGTGCTAGAGATGGGGAGACAATTACTGAAGCTTTCTTT
15,TRBJ2-7,TRBV6-2/TRBV6-3,TRBD1,many,CASSQLRDSSYEQYF,TGTGCCAGCAGTCAACTCCGGGACAGCTCCTACGAGCAGTACTTC
15,TRBJ1-1,TRBV4-3,NA,NA,CASSQEENRNTEAFF,TGCGCCAGCAGCCAAGAAGAGAACAGAAACACTGAAGCTTTCTTT
15,TRBJ2-5,TRBV20-1,TRBD1,medium-sized,CSAHKGDREVETQYF,TGCAGTGCTCATAAAGGGGACAGGGAAGTTGAGACCCAGTACTTC
17,TRBJ2-7,TRBV11-2,NA,medium-sized,CASSLATGGLRSYEQYF,TGTGCCAGCAGCTTAGCAACTGGGGGCTTGCGCTCCTACGAGCAGTACTTC
13,TRBJ2-1,TRBV6-1,NA,NA,CASRTRDYNEQFF,TGTGCCAGCAGGACTAGAGACTACAATGAGCAGTTCTTC
15,TRBJ2-6,TRBV6-2/TRBV6-3,NA,few,CASTHGSSGANVLTF,TGTGCCAGCACCCACGGGAGTTCTGGGGCCAACGTCCTGACTTTC
16,TRBJ2-1,TRBV27,NA,NA,CASRFTTGSPYNEQFF,TGTGCCAGCAGATTCACGACAGGTTCCCCTTACAATGAGCAGTTCTTC
13,TRBJ2-7,TRBV18,NA,many,CASSPPISYEQYF,TGTGCCAGCTCACCACCCATTTCCTACGAGCAGTACTTC
14,TRBJ2-1,TRBV20-1,TRBD2,many,CSAILAERYNEQFF,TGCAGTGCTATACTAGCGGAGAGATACAATGAGCAGTTCTTC
14,TRBJ2-1,TRBV20-1,TRBD1,NA,CSAMSGTADNEQFF,TGCAGTGCTATGTCCGGGACAGCCGACAATGAGCAGTTCTTC
15,TRBJ2-1,TRBV19,NA,many,CASSIAGEAYNEQFF,TGTGCCAGTAGTATAGCGGGAGAGGCCTACAATGAGCAGTTCTTC
15,TRBJ2-1,TRBV7-8,TRBD2,many,CASSWTSGHYNEQFF,TGTGCCAGCAGCTGGACTAGCGGACACTACAATGAGCAGTTCTTC
15,TRBJ2-3,TRBV6-2/TRBV6-3,NA,many,CATRDSDRSTDTQYF,TGTGCCACCAGAGATTCCGACAGAAGCACAGATACGCAGTATTTT
17,TRBJ2-3,TRBV12-3/TRBV12-4,NA,NA,CASRPGGETGATDTQYF,TGTGCCAGCAGGCCCGGGGGGGAGACAGGGGCCACAGATACGCAGTATTTT
13,TRBJ2-7,TRBV7-9,TRBD2,few,CASSSGLAGEQYF,TGTGCCAGCAGCTCGGGACTAGCGGGCGAGCAGTACTTC
15,TRBJ2-3,TRBV6-2/TRBV6-3,NA,many,CASSLREPSTDTQYF,TGTGCCAGCAGTTTGAGGGAGCCTAGCACAGATACGCAGTATTTT
16,TRBJ2-5,TRBV7-9,TRBD1,NA,CANSPVGMTGGETQYF,TGTGCCAACAGCCCCGTCGGGATGACAGGGGGTGAGACCCAGTACTTC
13,TRBJ2-1,TRBV29-1,NA,medium-sized,CSAATGNHLEQFF,TGCAGCGCAGCCACAGGGAACCATCTCGAGCAGTTCTTC
14,TRBJ2-1,TRBV6-2/TRBV6-3,TRBD2,NA,CASSTSGGSSEQFF,TGTGCCAGCAGTACTAGCGGGGGGAGTAGTGAGCAGTTCTTC
17,TRBJ2-6,TRBV4-2,TRBD2,few,CASSQGEGHSGANVLTF,TGTGCCAGCAGCCAAGGGGAGGGCCACTCTGGGGCCAACGTCCTGACTTTC
17,TRBJ2-6,TRBV20-1,NA,many,CSASTGTSSSGANVLTF,TGCAGTGCTAGTACCGGGACTTCTAGCTCTGGGGCCAACGTCCTGACTTTC
15,TRBJ1-2,TRBV6-2/TRBV6-3,NA,NA,CASRPRQITFYGYTF,TGTGCCAGCAGACCCCGACAGATTACCTTCTATGGCTACACCTTC
15,TRBJ2-3,TRBV5-1,NA,NA,CASSLLRGGLDTQYF,TGCGCCAGCAGCTTGCTAAGGGGGGGCCTTGATACGCAGTATTTT
15,TRBJ2-1,TRBV20-1,NA,many,CSARAVESSYNEQFF,TGCAGTGCTAGAGCTGTAGAGAGCTCCTACAATGAGCAGTTCTTC
15,TRBJ2-7,TRBV4-3,TRBD1,many,CASSQQRTGSYEQYF,TGCGCCAGCAGCCAACAGAGGACAGGGAGCTACGAGCAGTACTTC
19,TRBJ2-7,TRBV4-3,NA,NA,CSALYLCASSQAEDYEQYF,NA
14,TRBJ2-1,TRBV14,NA,few,CASSPSTAENEQFF,TGTGCCAGCAGCCCCTCAACTGCGGAAAATGAGCAGTTCTTC
15,TRBJ2-5,TRBV27,NA,few,CASSLLGGPQETQYF,TGTGCCAGCAGTTTACTGGGAGGCCCCCAAGAGACCCAGTACTTC
13,TRBJ2-2,TRBV12-3/TRBV12-4,NA,many,CASSPSLAGELFF,TGTGCCAGCAGCCCTAGCTTGGCCGGGGAGCTGTTTTTT
13,TRBJ2-2,TRBV6-2/TRBV6-3,NA,many,CASSYGPTGELFF,TGTGCCAGCAGTTACGGTCCCACCGGGGAGCTGTTTTTT
15,TRBJ2-2,TRBV28,TRBD1,medium-sized,CASSLGDRDTGELFF,TGTGCCAGCAGCCTAGGGGACAGAGACACCGGGGAGCTGTTTTTT
16,TRBJ2-3,TRBV6-2/TRBV6-3,TRBD1,many,CASSPSGGQGADTQYF,TGTGCCAGCAGCCCGAGTGGGGGACAGGGGGCAGATACGCAGTATTTT